This T cell receptor beta chain was recorded in a study of blood T cell repertoires in COVID-19. Study at large: The study drew acute and convalescent COVID-19 samples from the United States, Italy and Spain.

This clone was seen just once. TCRdb's copy holds only in-frame clones and misses some; the assay was immunoSEQ multiplex PCR. The data contain some 50,000 clones, more than 75% of them singletons. Germline assignment: CDR1 ENHRY and CDR2 SYGVKD. This CDR3 region has 13 residues. V lost 6 bases and J lost 0, with 8 bases in between. This chain joins TRBV10-3 and TRBJ1-1; D is unresolved. The receptor was derived from a man aged 50 or older with active COVID-19. Material: peripheral blood. CDR3 region: CAIRRALNTEAFF. The DNA of the CDR3 is TGTGCCATCAGGAGGGCATTGAACACTGAAGCTTTCTTT.